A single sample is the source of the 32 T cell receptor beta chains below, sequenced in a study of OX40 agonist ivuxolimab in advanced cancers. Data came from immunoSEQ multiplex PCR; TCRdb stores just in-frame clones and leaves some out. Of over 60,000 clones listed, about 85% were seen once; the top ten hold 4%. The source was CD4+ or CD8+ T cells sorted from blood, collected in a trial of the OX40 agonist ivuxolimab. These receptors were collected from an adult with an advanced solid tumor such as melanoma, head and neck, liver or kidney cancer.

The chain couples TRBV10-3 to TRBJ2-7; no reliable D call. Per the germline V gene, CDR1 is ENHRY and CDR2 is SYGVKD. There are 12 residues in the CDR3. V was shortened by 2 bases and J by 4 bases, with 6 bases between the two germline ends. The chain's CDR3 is CAISEVEYEQYF. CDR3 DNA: TGTGCCATCAGTGAGGTTGAATACGAGCAGTACTTC.

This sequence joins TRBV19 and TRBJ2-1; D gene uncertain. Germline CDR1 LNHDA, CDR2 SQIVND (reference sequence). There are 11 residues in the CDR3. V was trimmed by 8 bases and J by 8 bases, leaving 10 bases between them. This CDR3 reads CASSKWDEQFF. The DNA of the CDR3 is TGTGCCAGTTCTAAGTGGGATGAGCAGTTCTTC.

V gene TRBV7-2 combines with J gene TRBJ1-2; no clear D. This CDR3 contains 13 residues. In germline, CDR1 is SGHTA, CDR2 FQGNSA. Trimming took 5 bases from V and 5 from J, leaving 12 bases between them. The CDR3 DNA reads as TGTGCCAGCAGCACCAGCGATGGGTATGGCTACACCTTC. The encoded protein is CASSTSDGYGYTF.

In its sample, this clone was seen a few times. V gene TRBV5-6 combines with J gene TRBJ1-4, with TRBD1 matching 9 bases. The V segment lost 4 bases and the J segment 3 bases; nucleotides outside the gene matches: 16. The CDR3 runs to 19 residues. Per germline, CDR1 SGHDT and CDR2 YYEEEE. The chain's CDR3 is CASSGVTGGITASNEKLFF. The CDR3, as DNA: TGTGCCAGCAGCGGGGTAACAGGGGGCATAACGGCGTCTAATGAAAAACTGTTTTTT.

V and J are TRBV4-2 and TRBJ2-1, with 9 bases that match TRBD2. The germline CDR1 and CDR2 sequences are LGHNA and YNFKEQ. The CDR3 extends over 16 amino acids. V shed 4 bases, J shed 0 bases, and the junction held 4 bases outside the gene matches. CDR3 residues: CASSRLAGSSYNEQFF. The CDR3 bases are TGTGCCAGCAGCCGTCTAGCGGGGAGCTCCTACAATGAGCAGTTCTTC.

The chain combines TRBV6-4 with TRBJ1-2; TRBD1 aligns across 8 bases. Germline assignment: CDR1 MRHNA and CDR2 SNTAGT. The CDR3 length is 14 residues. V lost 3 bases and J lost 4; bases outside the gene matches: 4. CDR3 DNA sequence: TGTGCCAGCAGTGATACCGGGACAGGCTATGGCTACACCTTC. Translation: CASSDTGTGYGYTF.

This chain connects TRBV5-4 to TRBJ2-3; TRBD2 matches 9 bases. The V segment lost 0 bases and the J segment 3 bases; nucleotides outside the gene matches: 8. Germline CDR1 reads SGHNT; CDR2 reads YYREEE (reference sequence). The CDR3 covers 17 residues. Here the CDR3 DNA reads TGTGCCAGCAGCTTGGTAGGGGCGGGAGGGCCAACAGATACGCAGTATTTT. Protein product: CASSLVGAGGPTDTQYF.

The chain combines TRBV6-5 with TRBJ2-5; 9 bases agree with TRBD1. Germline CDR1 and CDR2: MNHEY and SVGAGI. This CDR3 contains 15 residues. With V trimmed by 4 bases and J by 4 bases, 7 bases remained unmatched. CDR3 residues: CASSFNRGLGETQYF. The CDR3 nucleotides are TGTGCCAGCAGTTTCAACAGGGGGCTGGGAGAGACCCAGTACTTC.

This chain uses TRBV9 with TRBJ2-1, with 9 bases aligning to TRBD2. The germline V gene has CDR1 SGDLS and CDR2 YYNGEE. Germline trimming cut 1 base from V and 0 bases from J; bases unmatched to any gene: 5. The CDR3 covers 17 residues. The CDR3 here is CASSVTTSGNSYNEQFF. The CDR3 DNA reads TGTGCCAGCAGCGTAACGACTAGCGGTAACTCCTACAATGAGCAGTTCTTC.

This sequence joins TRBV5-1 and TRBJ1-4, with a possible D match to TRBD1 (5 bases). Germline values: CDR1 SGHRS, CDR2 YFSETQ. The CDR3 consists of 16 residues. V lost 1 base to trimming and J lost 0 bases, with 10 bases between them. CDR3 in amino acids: CASSLRQLATNEKLFF. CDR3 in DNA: TGCGCCAGCAGCTTGCGACAGCTTGCAACTAATGAAAAACTGTTTTTT.

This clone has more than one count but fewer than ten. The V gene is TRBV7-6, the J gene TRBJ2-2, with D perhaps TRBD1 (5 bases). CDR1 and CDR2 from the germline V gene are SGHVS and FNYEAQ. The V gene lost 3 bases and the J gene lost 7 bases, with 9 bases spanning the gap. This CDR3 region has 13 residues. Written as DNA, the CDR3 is TGTGCCAGCAGCTTTAGGGGTCACGGGGAGCTGTTTTTT. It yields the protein CASSFRGHGELFF.

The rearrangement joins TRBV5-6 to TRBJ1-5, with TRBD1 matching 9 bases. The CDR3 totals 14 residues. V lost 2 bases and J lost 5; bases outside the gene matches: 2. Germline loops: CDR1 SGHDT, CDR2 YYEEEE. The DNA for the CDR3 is TGTGCCAGCAGCTTCACAGGGGGCGATCAGCCCCAGCATTTT. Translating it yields CASSFTGGDQPQHF.

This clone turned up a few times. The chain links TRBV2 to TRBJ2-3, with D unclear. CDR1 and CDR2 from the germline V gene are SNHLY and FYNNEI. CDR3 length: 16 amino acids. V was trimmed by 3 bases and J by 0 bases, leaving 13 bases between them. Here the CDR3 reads CASSEPVPLSTDTQYF. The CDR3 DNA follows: TGTGCCAGCAGTGAGCCAGTCCCCCTCAGCACAGATACGCAGTATTTT.

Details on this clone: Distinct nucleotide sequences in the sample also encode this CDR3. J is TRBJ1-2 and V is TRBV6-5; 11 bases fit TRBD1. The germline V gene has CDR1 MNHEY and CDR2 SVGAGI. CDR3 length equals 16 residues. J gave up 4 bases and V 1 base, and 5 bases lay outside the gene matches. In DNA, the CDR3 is TGTGCCAGCAGTTACTTGCGGACAGGGGGCGGCTATGGCTACACCTTC. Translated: CASSYLRTGGGYGYTF.

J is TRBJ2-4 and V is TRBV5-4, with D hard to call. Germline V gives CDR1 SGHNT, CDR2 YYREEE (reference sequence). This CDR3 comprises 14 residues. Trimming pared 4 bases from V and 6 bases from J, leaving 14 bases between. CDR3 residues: CASSPTGYLNIQYF. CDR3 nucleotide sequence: TGTGCCAGCAGCCCGACCGGATATCTAAACATTCAGTACTTC. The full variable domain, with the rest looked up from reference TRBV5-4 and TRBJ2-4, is ETGVTQSPTHLIKTRGQQVTLRCSSQSGHNTVSWYQQALGQGPQFIFQYYREEENGRGNFPPRFSGLQFPNYSSELNVNALELDDSALYLCASSPTGYLNIQYFGAGTRLSVL.

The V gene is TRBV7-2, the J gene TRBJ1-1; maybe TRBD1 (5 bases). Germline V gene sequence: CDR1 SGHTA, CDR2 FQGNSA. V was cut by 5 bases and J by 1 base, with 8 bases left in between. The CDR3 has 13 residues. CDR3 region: CASSRGQNTEAFF. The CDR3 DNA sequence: TGTGCCAGCAGCCGCGGACAGAACACTGAAGCTTTCTTT.

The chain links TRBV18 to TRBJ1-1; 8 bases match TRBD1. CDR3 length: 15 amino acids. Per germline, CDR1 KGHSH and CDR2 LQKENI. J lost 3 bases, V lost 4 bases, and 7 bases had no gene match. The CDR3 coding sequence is TGTGCCAGCTCACGGACAGGGCCTCTTGACACTGAAGCTTTCTTT. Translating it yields CASSRTGPLDTEAFF.

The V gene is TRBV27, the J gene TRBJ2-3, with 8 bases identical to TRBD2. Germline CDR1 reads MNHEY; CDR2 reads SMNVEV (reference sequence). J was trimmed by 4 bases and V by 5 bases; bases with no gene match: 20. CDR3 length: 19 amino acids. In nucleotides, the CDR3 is TGTGCCAGCAGTCTCCTTGAAGGCAGGGGCGGACTAGCACCAGATACGCAGTATTTT. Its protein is CASSLLEGRGGLAPDTQYF.

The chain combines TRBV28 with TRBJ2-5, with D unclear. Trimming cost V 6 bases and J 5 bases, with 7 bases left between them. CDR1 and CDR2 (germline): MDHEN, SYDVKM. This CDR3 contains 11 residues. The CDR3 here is CASSKGETQYF. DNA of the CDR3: TGTGCCAGCAGCAAAGGGGAGACCCAGTACTTC.

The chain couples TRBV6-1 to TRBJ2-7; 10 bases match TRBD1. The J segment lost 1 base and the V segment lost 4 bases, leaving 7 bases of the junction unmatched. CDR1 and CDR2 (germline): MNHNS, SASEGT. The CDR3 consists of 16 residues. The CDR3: CASSGRPGQGSYEQYF. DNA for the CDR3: TGTGCCAGCAGTGGGCGGCCGGGACAGGGGTCCTACGAGCAGTACTTC.

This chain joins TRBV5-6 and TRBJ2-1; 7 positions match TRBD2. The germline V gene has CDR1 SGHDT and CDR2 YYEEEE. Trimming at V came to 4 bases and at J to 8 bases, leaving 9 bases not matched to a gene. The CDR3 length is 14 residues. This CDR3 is CASSTTTSNHEQFF. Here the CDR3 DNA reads TGTGCCAGCAGCACCACGACTAGCAACCATGAGCAGTTCTTC.

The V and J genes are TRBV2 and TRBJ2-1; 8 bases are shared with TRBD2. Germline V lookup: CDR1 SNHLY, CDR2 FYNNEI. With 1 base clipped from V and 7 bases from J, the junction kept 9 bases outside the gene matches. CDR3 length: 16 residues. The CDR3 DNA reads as TGTGCCAGCAGTGAAGTTAGCGGGACCTTCGGAAATGAGCAGTTCTTC. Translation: CASSEVSGTFGNEQFF.

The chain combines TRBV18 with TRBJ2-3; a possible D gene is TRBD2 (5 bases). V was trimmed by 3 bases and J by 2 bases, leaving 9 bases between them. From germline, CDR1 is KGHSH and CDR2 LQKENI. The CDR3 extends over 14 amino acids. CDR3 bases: TGTGCCAGCTCACCTCTGGACTTCACAGATACGCAGTATTTT. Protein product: CASSPLDFTDTQYF. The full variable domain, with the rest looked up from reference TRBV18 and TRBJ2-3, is NAGVMQNPRHLVRRRGQEARLRCSPMKGHSHVYWYRQLPEEGLKFMVYLQKENIIDESGMPKERFSAEFPKEGPSILRIQQVVRGDSAAYFCASSPLDFTDTQYFGPGTRLTVL.

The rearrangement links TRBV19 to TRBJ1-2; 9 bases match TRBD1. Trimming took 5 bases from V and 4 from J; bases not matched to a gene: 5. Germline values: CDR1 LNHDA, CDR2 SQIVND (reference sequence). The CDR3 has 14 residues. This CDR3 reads CASSVPGQGYGYTF. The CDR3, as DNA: TGTGCCAGTAGTGTGCCGGGACAGGGCTATGGCTACACCTTC.

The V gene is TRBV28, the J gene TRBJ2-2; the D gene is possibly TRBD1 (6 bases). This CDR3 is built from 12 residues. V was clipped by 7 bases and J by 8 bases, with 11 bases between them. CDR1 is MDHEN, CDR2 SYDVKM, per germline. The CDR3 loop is CASTTGLGELFF. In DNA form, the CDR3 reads TGTGCCAGCACCACAGGGTTGGGGGAGCTGTTTTTT.

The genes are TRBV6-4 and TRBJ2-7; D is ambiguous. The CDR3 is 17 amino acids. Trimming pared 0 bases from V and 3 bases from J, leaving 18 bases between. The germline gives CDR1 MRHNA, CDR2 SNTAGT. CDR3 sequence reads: CASSDSNGWGKVYEQYF. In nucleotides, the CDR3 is TGTGCCAGCAGTGACTCGAACGGTTGGGGAAAGGTCTACGAGCAGTACTTC.

DNA of the CDR3: TGTGCCAGCAGCTTACGGGGTTCACCCCTCCACTTT. Its protein product is CASSLRGSPLHF. The V gene is TRBV7-8, the J gene TRBJ1-6; D is unresolved. Germline values: CDR1 SGHVS, CDR2 FQNEAQ. The V end was cut by 2 bases, the J end by 9 bases, with 5 bases between. CDR3 length equals 12 residues.

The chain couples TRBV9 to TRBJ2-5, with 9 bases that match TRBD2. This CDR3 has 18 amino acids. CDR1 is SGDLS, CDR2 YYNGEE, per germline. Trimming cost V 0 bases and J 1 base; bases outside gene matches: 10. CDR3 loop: CASSVAQGIAGAQETQYF. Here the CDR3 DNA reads TGTGCCAGCAGCGTAGCTCAGGGGATAGCGGGGGCCCAAGAGACCCAGTACTTC.

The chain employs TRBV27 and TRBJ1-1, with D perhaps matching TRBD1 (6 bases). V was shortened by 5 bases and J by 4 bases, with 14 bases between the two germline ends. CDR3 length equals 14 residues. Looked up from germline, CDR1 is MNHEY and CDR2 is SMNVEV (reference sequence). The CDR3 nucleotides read TGTGCCAGCAGTACACAGGGAAGGGTCACTGAAGCTTTCTTT. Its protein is CASSTQGRVTEAFF.

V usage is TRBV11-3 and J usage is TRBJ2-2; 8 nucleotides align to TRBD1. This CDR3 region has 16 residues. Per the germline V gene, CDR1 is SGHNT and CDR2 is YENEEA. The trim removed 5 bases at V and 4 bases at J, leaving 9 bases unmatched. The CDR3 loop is CASSPRTGLGTGELFF. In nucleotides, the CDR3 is TGTGCCAGCAGCCCCCGGACAGGGCTGGGCACCGGGGAGCTGTTTTTT.

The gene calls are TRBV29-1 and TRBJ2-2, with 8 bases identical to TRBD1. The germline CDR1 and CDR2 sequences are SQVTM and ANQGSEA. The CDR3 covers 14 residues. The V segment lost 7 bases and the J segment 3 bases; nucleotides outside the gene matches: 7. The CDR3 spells CSDPQGADTGELFF. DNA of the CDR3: TGCAGCGATCCTCAGGGGGCGGACACCGGGGAGCTGTTTTTT.

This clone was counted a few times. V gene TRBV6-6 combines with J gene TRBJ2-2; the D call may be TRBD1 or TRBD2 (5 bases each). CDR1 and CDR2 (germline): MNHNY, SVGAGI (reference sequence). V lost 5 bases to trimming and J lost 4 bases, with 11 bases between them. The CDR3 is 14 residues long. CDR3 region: CASSQTGGTGELFF. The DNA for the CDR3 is TGTGCCAGCAGTCAAACAGGAGGCACCGGGGAGCTGTTTTTT.